This record covers a single T cell receptor (beta chain). This sample is drawn from a study of blood T cell repertoires in COVID-19. Study overall: From the United States, Italy and Spain came samples of acute and convalescent COVID-19.

The V gene lost 5 bases and the J gene lost 8 bases, with 19 bases spanning the gap. From germline, CDR1 is SGHRS and CDR2 YFSETQ. The CDR3 sequence is 14 residues long. Sequencing used immunoSEQ multiplex PCR; TCRdb keeps in-frame clones, though not all of them. In the table there are roughly 190,000 clones, 80% of which are singletons. What was sequenced was peripheral blood. This clonotype was sampled from a man in his fifties or sixties with acute or convalescent COVID-19. The V call is TRBV5-1, the J call TRBJ1-2; a weak D match, TRBD1 (5 bases). CDR3 nucleotides: TGCGCCAGCAGTCCAGGGCAGGGAATGAGGGGCTACACCTTC. It translates to CASSPGQGMRGYTF.